This T cell receptor beta chain was recorded in a study of regulatory T cells in long-lasting Graves disease. For the study at large: Antithyroid drugs had been given to newly diagnosed Graves' patients for under 3 months. Findings of the study overall: Favored gene segments in persistent disease were TRBV28, TRBJ1-2 and TRBJ2-5.

Noted time point: newly diagnosed GD, antithyroid drugs for less than 3 months. There was RNA extracted from PBMCs, and the TCR library was made from it. The peripheral blood volume drawn was roughly 9.9 milliliters, and it was collected into EDTA tubes. iRepertoire HTBI primers and Arm-PCR of CDR3 regions built TCR beta libraries. Via MiXCR, TCRdb re-called the multiplex PCR reads, giving one row per CDR3 protein. The data show approximately 480,000 distinct CDR3 sequences, about a sixth seen once. This clonotype was detected many times. The antigen is unknown. The CDR3 runs 15 residues. J lost 5 bases, V lost 3 bases, and 5 bases had no gene match. Germline assignment: CDR1 SGHRS and CDR2 YFSETQ. Another study also made use of these data, one on T cells in Graves' hyperthyroidism and ophthalmopathy. From that report: Using the HTBI primer set, a first-round RT-PCR was run on the TCR CDR3.

The rearrangement joins TRBV5-1 to TRBJ2-1, with TRBD1 identical over 10 bases. The TCR comes from a man aged 40-50 years with Graves disease. The sample here was peripheral blood mononuclear cells (PBMCs), taken at new diagnosis, from a patient treated with antithyroid drugs. This CDR3 reads CASSSRDRGNNEQFF. The CDR3 coding sequence is TGCGCCAGCAGCTCCCGGGACAGGGGAAACAATGAGCAGTTCTTC.